These T cell receptor beta chains were read from a single sample in a study of siplizumab effects on memory and regulatory T cells. Sequenced by immunoSEQ multiplex PCR; TCRdb stores in-frame clones only, minus some. The sample consists of nearly 85,000 clones, around 95% of them appearing once. Material: CD8+ T cells sorted from blood. The receptor source for this set is a human donor in good health. Each CDR3 is given with its conserved first and last residue. The order of the fields is D gene, V gene, CDR3 protein. D genes are given only for firm matches.

d_call: .
v_call: TRBV5-6
cdr3_aa: CASSLVGVTEAFF

d_call: .
v_call: TRBV11-2
cdr3_aa: CASSSPWGRTDTQYF

d_call: .
v_call: TRBV4-2
cdr3_aa: CASSHGEGYDEQFF

d_call: .
v_call: TRBV7-6
cdr3_aa: CASSEGGGGFGGYTF

d_call: TRBD2
v_call: TRBV7-7
cdr3_aa: CASSPSLAASDTQYF

d_call: .
v_call: TRBV4-1
cdr3_aa: CASSQDPGSSYEQYF

d_call: .
v_call: TRBV27
cdr3_aa: CASSLFFLHRNTGELFF

d_call: TRBD1
v_call: TRBV19
cdr3_aa: CASSIGTGPYEQYF

d_call: TRBD2
v_call: TRBV9
cdr3_aa: CASSVVASGRAVNFGELFF

d_call: TRBD2
v_call: TRBV6-4
cdr3_aa: CASSEEAGPRTDTQYF

d_call: .
v_call: TRBV5-4
cdr3_aa: CASSSTGGRPYGYTF

d_call: .
v_call: TRBV27
cdr3_aa: CASSLGLAKDEQYF

d_call: .
v_call: TRBV28
cdr3_aa: CASSSANDEKLFF

d_call: .
v_call: TRBV9
cdr3_aa: CASSVGGRPTDTQYF

d_call: .
v_call: TRBV7-9
cdr3_aa: CASSPYGATQPQHF

d_call: .
v_call: TRBV11-2
cdr3_aa: CASSLALGWYEQYF

d_call: TRBD2
v_call: TRBV5-1
cdr3_aa: CASSLKLAGPNTGELFF

d_call: .
v_call: TRBV9
cdr3_aa: CASSVEGRQTDTQYF

d_call: .
v_call: TRBV19
cdr3_aa: CASSIGSNYGYTF

d_call: .
v_call: TRBV5-6
cdr3_aa: CASSFSSGLLGTYEQYF

d_call: .
v_call: TRBV15
cdr3_aa: CATSEAGQETQYF

d_call: .
v_call: TRBV6-6
cdr3_aa: CASSLQGGTRDYEQYF

d_call: .
v_call: TRBV28
cdr3_aa: CASRPSSEFYNEQFF

d_call: TRBD2
v_call: TRBV7-6
cdr3_aa: CASRLAGGDEQYF

d_call: TRBD1
v_call: TRBV29-1
cdr3_aa: CSVNRGRVTDTQYF

d_call: TRBD2
v_call: TRBV25-1
cdr3_aa: CASSGLQIAGGNSYEQYF

d_call: TRBD2
v_call: TRBV6-5
cdr3_aa: CASSYSGLAVYNEQFF

d_call: .
v_call: TRBV6-1
cdr3_aa: CASSAGYTYEQYF

d_call: TRBD2
v_call: TRBV6-6
cdr3_aa: CASSFSGRAGDEQFF

d_call: TRBD2
v_call: TRBV10-3
cdr3_aa: CAISGKPGLAGDGADTQYF

d_call: .
v_call: TRBV1
cdr3_aa: CTSSHRQGGSEQYF

d_call: .
v_call: TRBV19
cdr3_aa: CASSIGGRSGANVLTF

d_call: .
v_call: TRBV2
cdr3_aa: CASRDVSSYEQYF

d_call: .
v_call: TRBV11-2
cdr3_aa: CASQGQFGQETQYF

d_call: TRBD1
v_call: TRBV7-6
cdr3_aa: CASSLEDRDYEQYF

d_call: .
v_call: TRBV29-1
cdr3_aa: CSAVWPDENIQYF

d_call: .
v_call: TRBV5-1
cdr3_aa: CASSLAINQPQHF